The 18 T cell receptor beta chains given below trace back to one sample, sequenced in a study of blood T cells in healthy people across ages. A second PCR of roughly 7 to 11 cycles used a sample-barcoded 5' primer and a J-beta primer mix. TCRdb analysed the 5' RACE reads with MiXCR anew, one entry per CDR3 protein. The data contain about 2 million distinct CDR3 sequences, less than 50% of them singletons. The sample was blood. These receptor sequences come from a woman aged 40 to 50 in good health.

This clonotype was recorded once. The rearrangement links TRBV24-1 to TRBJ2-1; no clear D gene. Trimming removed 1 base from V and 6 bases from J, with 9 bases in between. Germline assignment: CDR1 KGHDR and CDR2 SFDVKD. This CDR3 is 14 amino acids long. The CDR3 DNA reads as TGTGCCACCAGTGATTTTAGGGATGGCAATGAGCAGTTCTTC. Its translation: CATSDFRDGNEQFF.

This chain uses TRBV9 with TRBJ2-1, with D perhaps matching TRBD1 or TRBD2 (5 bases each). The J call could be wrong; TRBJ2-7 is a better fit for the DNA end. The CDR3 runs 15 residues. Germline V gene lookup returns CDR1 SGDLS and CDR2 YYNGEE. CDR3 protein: CASSVEGSSYNEQYF. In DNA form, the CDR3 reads TGTGCCAGCAGCGTCGAGGGGAGCTCCTACAATGAGCAGTACTTC.

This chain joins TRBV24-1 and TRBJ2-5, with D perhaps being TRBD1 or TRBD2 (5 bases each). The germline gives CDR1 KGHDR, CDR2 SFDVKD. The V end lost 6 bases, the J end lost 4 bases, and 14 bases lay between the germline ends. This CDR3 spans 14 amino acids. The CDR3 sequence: CATSPLGEPETQYF. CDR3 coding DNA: TGTGCCACCAGTCCCTTGGGGGAGCCAGAGACCCAGTACTTC.

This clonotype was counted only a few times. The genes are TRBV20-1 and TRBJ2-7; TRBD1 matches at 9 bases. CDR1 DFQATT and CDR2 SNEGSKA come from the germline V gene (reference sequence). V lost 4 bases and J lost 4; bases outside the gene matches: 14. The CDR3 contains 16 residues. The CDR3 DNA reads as TGCAGTGCTAATTCACTATACCGGGACAGGGAGTACGAGCAGTACTTC. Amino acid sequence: CSANSLYRDREYEQYF.

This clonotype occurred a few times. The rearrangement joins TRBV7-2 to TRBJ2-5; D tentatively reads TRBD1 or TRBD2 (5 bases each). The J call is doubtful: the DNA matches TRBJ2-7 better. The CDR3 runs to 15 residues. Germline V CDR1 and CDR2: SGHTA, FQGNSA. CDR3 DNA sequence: TGTGCCAGCAGCTTAGAAGCTGGGGGAAACTACGAGCAGTACTTC. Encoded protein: CASSLEAGGNYEQYF.

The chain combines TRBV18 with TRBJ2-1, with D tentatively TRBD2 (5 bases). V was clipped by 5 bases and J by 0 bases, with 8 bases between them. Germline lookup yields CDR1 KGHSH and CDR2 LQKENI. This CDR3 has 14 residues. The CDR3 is CASSAGLSYNEQFF. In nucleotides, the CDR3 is TGTGCCAGCTCAGCAGGACTCTCCTACAATGAGCAGTTCTTC.

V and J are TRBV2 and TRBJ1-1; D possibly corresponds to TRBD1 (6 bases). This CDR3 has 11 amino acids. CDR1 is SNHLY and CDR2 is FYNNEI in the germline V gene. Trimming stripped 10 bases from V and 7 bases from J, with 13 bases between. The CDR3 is CATTGLGEAFF. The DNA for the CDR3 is TGTGCCACCACAGGGTTGGGTGAAGCTTTCTTT.

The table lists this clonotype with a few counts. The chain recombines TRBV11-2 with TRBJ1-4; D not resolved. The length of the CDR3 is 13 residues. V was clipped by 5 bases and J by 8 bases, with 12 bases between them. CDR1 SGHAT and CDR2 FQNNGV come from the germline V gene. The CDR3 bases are TGTGCCAGCAGCCCGCCCTCTGGCGAAAAACTGTTTTTT. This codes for CASSPPSGEKLFF.

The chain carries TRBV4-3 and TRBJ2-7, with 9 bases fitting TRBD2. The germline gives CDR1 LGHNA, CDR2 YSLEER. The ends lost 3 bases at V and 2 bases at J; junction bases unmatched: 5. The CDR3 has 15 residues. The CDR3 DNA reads TGCGCCAGCAGCCAGGTGCCTAGCGGGGCCTACGAGCAGTACTTC. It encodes CASSQVPSGAYEQYF.

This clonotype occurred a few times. CDR3 sequence (DNA): TGCAGTGCTTCCCAAGGACTCTCGAACACTGAAGCTTTCTTT. Protein product: CSASQGLSNTEAFF. V is TRBV20-1 and J is TRBJ1-1; D gene unclear. Trimming removed 5 bases at V and 1 base at J, with 14 bases between. CDR1 is DFQATT, CDR2 SNEGSKA, per germline (reference sequence). CDR3 length: 14 residues.

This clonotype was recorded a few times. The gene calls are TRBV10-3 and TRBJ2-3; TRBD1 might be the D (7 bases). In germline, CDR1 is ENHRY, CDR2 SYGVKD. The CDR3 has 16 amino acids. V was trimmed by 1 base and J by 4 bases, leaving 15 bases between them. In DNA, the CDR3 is TGTGCCATCAGTGAGTACGGAGGGGGCAGTCCAGATACGCAGTATTTT. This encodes CAISEYGGGSPDTQYF.

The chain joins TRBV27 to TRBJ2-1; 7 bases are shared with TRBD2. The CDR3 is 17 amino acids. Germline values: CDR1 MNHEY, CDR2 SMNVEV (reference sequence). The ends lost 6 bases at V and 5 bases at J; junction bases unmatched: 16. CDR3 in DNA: TGTGCCAGCAGCCCTCGACCTCCGGGACTACTAAACAATGAGCAGTTCTTC. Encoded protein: CASSPRPPGLLNNEQFF.

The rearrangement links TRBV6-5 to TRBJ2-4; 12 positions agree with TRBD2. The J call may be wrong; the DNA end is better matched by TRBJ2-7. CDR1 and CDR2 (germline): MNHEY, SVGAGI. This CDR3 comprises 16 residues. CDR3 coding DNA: TGTGCCAGCAGCTTTCGACTAGCGGGGGAGGCCTACGAGCAGTACTTC. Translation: CASSFRLAGEAYEQYF.

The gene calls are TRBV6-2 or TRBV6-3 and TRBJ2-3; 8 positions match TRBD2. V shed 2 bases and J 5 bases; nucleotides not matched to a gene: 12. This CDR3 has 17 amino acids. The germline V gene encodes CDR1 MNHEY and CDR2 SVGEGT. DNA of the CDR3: TGTGCCAGCAGTTACCTTCCGGGGGCGGGGGGAAGAGATACGCAGTATTTT. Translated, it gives CASSYLPGAGGRDTQYF.

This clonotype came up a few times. CDR3 protein: CASSLDQGHEQYF. The DNA for the CDR3 is TGTGCCAGCAGCTTGGACCAGGGCCACGAGCAGTACTTC. The chain recombines TRBV5-5 with TRBJ2-7, with D possibly matching TRBD1 (5 bases). The CDR3 length is 13 residues. Germline values: CDR1 SGHKS, CDR2 YYEKEE (reference sequence). Trimming pared 0 bases from V and 5 bases from J, leaving 9 bases between.

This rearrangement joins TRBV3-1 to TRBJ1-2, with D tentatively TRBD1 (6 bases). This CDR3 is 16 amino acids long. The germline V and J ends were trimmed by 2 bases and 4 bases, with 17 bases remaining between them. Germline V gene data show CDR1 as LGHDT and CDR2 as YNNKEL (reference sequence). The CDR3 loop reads CASSQKGVYGGYGYTF. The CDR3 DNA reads TGTGCCAGCAGCCAAAAGGGGGTATACGGCGGCTATGGCTACACCTTC.

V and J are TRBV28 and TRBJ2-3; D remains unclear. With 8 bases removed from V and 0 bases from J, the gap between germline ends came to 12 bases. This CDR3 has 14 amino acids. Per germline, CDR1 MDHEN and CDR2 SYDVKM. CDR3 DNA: TGTGCCAGCCGACTGGGGAAGAGCACAGATACGCAGTATTTT. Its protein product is CASRLGKSTDTQYF.

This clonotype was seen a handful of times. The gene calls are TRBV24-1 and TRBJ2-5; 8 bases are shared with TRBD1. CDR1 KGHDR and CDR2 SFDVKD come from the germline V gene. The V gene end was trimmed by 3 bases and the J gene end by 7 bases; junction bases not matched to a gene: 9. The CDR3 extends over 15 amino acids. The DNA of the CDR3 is TGTGCCACCAGTGATGGCGGCAGGGGGCTCGGGACCCAGTACTTC. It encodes CATSDGGRGLGTQYF.